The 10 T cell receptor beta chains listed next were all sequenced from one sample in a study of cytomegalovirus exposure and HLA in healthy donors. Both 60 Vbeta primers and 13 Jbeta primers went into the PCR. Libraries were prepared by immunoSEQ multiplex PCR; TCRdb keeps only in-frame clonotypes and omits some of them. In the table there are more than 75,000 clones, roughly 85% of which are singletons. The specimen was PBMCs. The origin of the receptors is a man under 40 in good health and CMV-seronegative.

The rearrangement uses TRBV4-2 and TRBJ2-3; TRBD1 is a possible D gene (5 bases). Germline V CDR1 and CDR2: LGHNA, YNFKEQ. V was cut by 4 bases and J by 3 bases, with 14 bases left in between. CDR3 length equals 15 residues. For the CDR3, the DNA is TGTGCCAGCAGCCGACAGTTAGGCGATACAGATACGCAGTATTTT. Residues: CASSRQLGDTDTQYF.

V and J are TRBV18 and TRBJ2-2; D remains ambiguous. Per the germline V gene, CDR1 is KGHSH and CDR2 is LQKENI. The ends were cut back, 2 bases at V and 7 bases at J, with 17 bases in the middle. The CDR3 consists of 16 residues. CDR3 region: CASSPFNTDPSGELFF. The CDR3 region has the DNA TGTGCCAGCTCACCATTCAATACAGACCCAAGCGGGGAGCTGTTTTTT.

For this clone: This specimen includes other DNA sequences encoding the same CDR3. CDR3 amino acids: CASSPLPDITTIYF. DNA for the CDR3: TGTGCCAGCTCACCGTTGCCCGACATCACCACCATATATTTT. The chain uses TRBV18 and TRBJ1-3, with D uncertain. Germline assignment: CDR1 KGHSH and CDR2 LQKENI. The CDR3 totals 14 residues. The germline V and J ends were trimmed by 3 bases and 9 bases, with 15 bases remaining between them. Full variable domain (missing parts from reference TRBV18 and TRBJ1-3): NAGVMQNPRHLVRRRGQEARLRCSPMKGHSHVYWYRQLPEEGLKFMVYLQKENIIDESGMPKERFSAEFPKEGPSILRIQQVVRGDSAAYFCASSPLPDITTIYFGEGSWLTVV.

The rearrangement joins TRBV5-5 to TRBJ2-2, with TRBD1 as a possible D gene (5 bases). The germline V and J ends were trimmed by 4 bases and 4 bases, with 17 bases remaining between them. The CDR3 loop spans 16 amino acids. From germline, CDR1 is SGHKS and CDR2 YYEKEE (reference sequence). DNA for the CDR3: TGTGCCAGCAGCAACCCGAATGAAGGGGTCACCGGGGAGCTGTTTTTT. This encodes CASSNPNEGVTGELFF.

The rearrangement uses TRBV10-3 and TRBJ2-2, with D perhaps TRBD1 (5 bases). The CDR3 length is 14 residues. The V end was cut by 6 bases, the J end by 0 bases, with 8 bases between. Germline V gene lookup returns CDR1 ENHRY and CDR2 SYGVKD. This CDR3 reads CAISADTNTGELFF. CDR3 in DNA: TGTGCCATCAGCGCGGACACGAACACCGGGGAGCTGTTTTTT.

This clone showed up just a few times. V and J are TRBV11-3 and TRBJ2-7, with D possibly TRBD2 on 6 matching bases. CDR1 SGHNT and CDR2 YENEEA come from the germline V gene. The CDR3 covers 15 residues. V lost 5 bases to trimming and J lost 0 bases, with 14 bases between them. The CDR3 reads CASSIRSGSSYEQYF. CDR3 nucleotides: TGTGCCAGCAGCATCCGTAGCGGAAGCTCCTACGAGCAGTACTTC. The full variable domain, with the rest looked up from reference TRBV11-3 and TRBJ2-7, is EAGVVQSPRYKIIEKKQPVAFWCNPISGHNTLYWYLQNLGQGPELLIRYENEEAVDDSQLPKDRFSAERLKGVDSTLKIQPAELGDSAVYLCASSIRSGSSYEQYFGPGTRLTVT.

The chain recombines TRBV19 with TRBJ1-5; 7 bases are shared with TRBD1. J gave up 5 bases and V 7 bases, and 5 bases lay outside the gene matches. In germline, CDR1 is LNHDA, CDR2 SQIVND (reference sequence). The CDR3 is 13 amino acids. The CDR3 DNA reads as TGTGCCAGTACAGGACAGGCTTATCAGCCCCAGCATTTT. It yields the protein CASTGQAYQPQHF.

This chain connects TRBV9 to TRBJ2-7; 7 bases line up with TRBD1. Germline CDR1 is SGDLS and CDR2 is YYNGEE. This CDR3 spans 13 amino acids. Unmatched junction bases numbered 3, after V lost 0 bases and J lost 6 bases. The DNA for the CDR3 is TGTGCCAGCAGCGTAGAGGGGGCCCGCGAGCAGTACTTC. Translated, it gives CASSVEGAREQYF.

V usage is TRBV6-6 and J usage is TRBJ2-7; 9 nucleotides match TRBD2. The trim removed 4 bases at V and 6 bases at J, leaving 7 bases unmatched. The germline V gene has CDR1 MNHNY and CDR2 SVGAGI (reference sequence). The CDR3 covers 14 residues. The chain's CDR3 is CASSSGTSSPEQYF. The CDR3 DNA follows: TGTGCCAGCAGTTCCGGGACTAGCTCTCCCGAGCAGTACTTC.

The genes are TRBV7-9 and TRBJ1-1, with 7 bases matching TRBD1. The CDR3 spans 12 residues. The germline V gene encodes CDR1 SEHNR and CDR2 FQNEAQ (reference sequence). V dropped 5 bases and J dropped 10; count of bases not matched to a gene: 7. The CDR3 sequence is CASSVLQGGAFF. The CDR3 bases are TGTGCCAGCAGCGTTCTCCAGGGGGGAGCTTTCTTT. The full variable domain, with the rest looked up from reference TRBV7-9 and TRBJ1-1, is DTGVSQNPRHKITKRGQNVTFRCDPISEHNRLYWYRQTLGQGPEFLTYFQNEAQLEKSRLLSDRFSAERPKGSFSTLEIQRTEQGDSAMYLCASSVLQGGAFFGQGTRLTVV.